The clone carrying this T cell receptor beta chain was seen repeatedly, ten times or more. The diagnostic workup employed clinical symptoms, serum thyroxine, TRAb, thyroid ultrasound and orbital computed tomography. The data stem from a study of Graves' ophthalmopathy and Graves' hyperthyroidism. Study context: The collection of peripheral blood took place at initial diagnosis, before any treatment.

RNA transcripts yielded amplified TCR beta CDR3 regions. HTBI primers served in a first-round RT-PCR, which a second-round multiplex PCR followed. A single record per CDR3 protein comes from TCRdb applying MiXCR to the multiplex PCR reads. The sample includes about 400,000 distinct CDR3 sequences, approximately 16% seen only once; the top ten take roughly 1.5%. V gave up 3 bases and J gave up 5 bases, with 19 bases separating them. There are 17 residues in the CDR3. Per the germline V gene, CDR1 is LNHDA and CDR2 is SQIVND (reference sequence). This clonotype was sampled from a woman aged 18 to 35 with Graves' ophthalmopathy. Sequenced material: peripheral blood. The chain has TRBV19 and TRBJ2-2, with D perhaps TRBD1 or TRBD2 (6 bases each). CDR3 amino acids: CASSMGGQGLKTGELFF. The CDR3 region has the DNA TGTGCCAGTAGTATGGGGGGCCAGGGGCTTAAAACCGGGGAGCTGTTTTTT.